The sequence of this T cell receptor (beta chain) was determined in a study of cytomegalovirus exposure and HLA in healthy donors. Study findings and constraints: Earlier analysis looked at TCR beta V segments, and most were productive about 87% or about 30% of the time. Exclusion applied to some V segments, including TRBV6-2 and TRBV6-3, as they were indistinguishable.

Use of 60 Vbeta and 13 Jbeta primers characterized the PCR. In the original processing: An analysis performed later counted 75 million to 80 million unique TCR beta chains (around 11 million of them shared). The protocol was immunoSEQ multiplex PCR, while the TCRdb copy is restricted to in-frame clones and leaves out a portion. The V and J calls and clone size come from that table; D and trimming were worked out from the DNA. Here the sample spans over 200,000 clones, more than 75% being singletons. Points on this clone: Its antigen is currently unknown.

The V gene lost 0 bases and the J gene lost 7 bases, with 15 bases spanning the gap. CDR3 length equals 14 residues. From germline, CDR1 is GTSNPN and CDR2 SVGIG (reference sequence). The sample consisted of PBMCs. The rearrangement joins TRBV30 to TRBJ1-1; D unresolved. This receptor was taken from a middle-aged man in good health and CMV-seropositive. DNA for the CDR3: TGTGCCTGGAGTGTTCCCCCCCGGGAGCGTGAAGCTTTCTTT. It specifies CAWSVPPREREAFF. The complete variable domain, with remaining parts taken from reference TRBV30 and TRBJ1-1, reads SQTIHQWPATLVQPVGSPLSLECTVEGTSNPNLYWYRQAAGRGLQLLFYSVGIGQISSEVPQNLSASRPQDRQFILSSKKLLLSDSGFYLCAWSVPPREREAFFGQGTRLTVV.